This T cell receptor beta chain is from a study of T cell clonotyping in hematopoietic cell transplantation. The CDR3 covers 15 residues. The germline V gene has CDR1 MNHNS and CDR2 SASEGT. V dropped 1 base and J dropped 4 bases, with 11 bases sitting between them. General study results and limits: Few recipient clonotypes overlapped donors; over 95% were de novo at given depth.

Worth noting for this clone: The antigen is undetermined.

Sequenced by immunoSEQ multiplex PCR; TCRdb stores in-frame clones only, minus some. Here the sample spans about 41,000 clones, approximately 95% being singletons. V gene TRBV6-1 combines with J gene TRBJ1-3; D is perhaps TRBD1 (5 bases). Input material: peripheral blood mononuclear cells. The TCR was taken from a man aged 25 to 40 in good health. Some clones in this sample may be carry-over from other donors' samples. CDR3 in DNA: TGTGCCAGCAGTGAAGGTTCCGGGGGAGGAAACACCATATATTTT. Its protein product is CASSEGSGGGNTIYF.